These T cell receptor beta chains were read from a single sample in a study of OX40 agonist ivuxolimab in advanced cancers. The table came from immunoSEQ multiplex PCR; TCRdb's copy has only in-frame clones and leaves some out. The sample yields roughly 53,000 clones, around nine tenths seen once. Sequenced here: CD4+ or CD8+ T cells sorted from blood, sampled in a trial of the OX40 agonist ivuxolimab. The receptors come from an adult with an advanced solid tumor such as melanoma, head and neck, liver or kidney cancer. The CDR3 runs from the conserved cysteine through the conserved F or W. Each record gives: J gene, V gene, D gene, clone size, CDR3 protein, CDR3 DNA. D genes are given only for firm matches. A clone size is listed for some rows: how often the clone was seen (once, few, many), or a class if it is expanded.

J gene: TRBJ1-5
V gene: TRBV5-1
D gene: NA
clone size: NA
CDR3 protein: CASSEGTGRGNQPQHF
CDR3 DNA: TGCGCCAGCAGCGAAGGAACGGGCCGGGGCAATCAGCCCCAGCATTTT

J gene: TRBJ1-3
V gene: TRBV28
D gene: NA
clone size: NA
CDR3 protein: CASSSAPSSSGNTIYF
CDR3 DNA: TGTGCCAGCAGTTCAGCTCCCAGCAGCTCTGGAAACACCATATATTTT

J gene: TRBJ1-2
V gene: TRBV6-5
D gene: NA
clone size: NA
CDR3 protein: CASSTLGGDYGYTF
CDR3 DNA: TGTGCCAGCAGCACCCTTGGGGGGGACTATGGCTACACCTTC

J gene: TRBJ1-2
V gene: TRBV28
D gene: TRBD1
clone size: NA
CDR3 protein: CASSSYRGGGYTF
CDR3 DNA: TGTGCCAGCAGTAGTTACAGGGGAGGTGGCTACACCTTC

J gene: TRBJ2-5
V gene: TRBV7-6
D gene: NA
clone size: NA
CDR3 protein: CASSLMEGAETQYF
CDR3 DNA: TGTGCCAGCAGCTTAATGGAGGGTGCGGAGACCCAGTACTTC

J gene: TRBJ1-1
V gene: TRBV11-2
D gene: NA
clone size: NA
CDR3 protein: CASSLLEGHTEAFF
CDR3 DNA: TGTGCCAGCAGCTTATTGGAGGGGCACACTGAAGCTTTCTTT

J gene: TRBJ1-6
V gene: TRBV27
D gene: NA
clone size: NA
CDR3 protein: CASSGEASSYNSPLHF
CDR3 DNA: TGTGCCAGCAGTGGCGAGGCGAGCTCCTATAATTCACCCCTCCACTTT

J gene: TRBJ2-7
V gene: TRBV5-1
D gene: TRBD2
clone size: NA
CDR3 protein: CASSLSSGSYEQYF
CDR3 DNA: TGCGCCAGCAGCTTGTCTAGCGGGAGTTACGAGCAGTACTTC

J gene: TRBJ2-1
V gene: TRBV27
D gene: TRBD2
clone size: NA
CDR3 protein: CASSSRSTSGTYNEQFF
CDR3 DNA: TGTGCCAGCAGTTCTCGTTCAACTAGCGGGACCTACAATGAGCAGTTCTTC

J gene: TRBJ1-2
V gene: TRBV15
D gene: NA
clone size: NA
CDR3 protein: CATSREGRVLGYTF
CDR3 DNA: TGTGCCACCAGCAGAGAAGGCAGGGTTCTTGGCTACACCTTC

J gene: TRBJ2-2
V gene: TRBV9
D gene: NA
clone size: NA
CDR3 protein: CASSPNDVGELFF
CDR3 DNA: TGTGCCAGCAGCCCTAATGATGTCGGGGAGCTGTTTTTT

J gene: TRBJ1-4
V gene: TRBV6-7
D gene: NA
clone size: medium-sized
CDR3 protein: CASREGSPLFF
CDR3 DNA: TGTGCCAGCAGAGAGGGGTCTCCGCTGTTTTTT

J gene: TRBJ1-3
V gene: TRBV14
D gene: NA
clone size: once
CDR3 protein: CASSRTFSGNTIYF
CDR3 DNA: TGTGCCAGCAGCCGGACCTTCTCTGGAAACACCATATATTTT

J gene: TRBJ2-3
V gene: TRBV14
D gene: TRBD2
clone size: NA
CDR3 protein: CASSRLAGVGGTDTQYF
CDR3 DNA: TGTGCCAGCAGCCGCCTAGCGGGAGTTGGGGGCACAGATACGCAGTATTTT

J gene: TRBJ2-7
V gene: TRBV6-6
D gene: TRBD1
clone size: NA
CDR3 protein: CASSRSTGGYEQYF
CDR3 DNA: TGTGCCAGCAGTCGTTCGACAGGGGGCTACGAGCAGTACTTC

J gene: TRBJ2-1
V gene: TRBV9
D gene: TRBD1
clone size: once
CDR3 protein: CASSGQGDLSEQFF
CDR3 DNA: TGTGCCAGCAGCGGACAGGGGGATTTATCGGAGCAGTTCTTC

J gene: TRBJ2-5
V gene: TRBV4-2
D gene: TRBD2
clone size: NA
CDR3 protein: CASSQDQGGLGGWGTQYF
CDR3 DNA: TGTGCCAGCAGCCAAGATCAGGGAGGACTAGGCGGGTGGGGGACCCAGTACTTC

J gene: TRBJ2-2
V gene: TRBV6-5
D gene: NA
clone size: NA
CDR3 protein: CASSYTRGNTGELFF
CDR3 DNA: TGTGCCAGCAGTTACACTCGGGGAAACACCGGGGAGCTGTTTTTT

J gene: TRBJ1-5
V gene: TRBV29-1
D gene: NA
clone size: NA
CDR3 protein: CSARGGRDQPQHF
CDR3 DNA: TGCAGCGCCCGGGGAGGGAGAGATCAGCCCCAGCATTTT

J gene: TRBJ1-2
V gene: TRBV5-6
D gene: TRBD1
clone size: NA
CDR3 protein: CASSRDSPGTF
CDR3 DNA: TGTGCCAGCAGTCGGGACAGCCCTGGAACCTTC

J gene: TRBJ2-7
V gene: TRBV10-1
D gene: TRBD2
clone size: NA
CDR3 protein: CASSEDGTSYEQYF
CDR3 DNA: TGCGCCAGCAGTGAGGATGGGACTAGCTACGAGCAGTACTTC

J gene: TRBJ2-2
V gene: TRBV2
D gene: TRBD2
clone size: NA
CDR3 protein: CASSETSGRRGELFF
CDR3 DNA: TGTGCCAGCAGTGAGACTAGCGGGAGACGCGGGGAGCTGTTTTTT

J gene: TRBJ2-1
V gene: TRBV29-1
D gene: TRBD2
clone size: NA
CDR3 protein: CSVAGTSGSNEQFF
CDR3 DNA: TGCAGCGTTGCCGGGACTAGCGGGAGTAATGAGCAGTTCTTC

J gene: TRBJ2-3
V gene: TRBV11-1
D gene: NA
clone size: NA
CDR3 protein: CASSPGLWADTQYF
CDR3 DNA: TGTGCCAGCAGTCCAGGGCTCTGGGCAGATACGCAGTATTTT

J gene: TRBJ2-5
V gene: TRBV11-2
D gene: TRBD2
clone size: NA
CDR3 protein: CASSAPRGGLAVGETQYF
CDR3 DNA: TGTGCCAGCAGCGCCCCTAGAGGGGGACTAGCGGTAGGAGAGACCCAGTACTTC

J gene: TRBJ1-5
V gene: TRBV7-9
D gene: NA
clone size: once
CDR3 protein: CASSPLGGGGQPQHF
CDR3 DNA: TGTGCCAGCAGCCCGTTGGGAGGGGGGGGTCAGCCCCAGCATTTT

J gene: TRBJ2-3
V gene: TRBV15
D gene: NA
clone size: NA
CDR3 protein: CATSRAGRSTDTQYF
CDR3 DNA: TGTGCCACTTCTAGAGCAGGGAGGAGCACAGATACGCAGTATTTT

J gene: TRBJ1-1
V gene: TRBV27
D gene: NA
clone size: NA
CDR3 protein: CASSREVTGWNTEAFF
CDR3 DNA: TGTGCCAGCAGTCGAGAAGTGACAGGTTGGAACACTGAAGCTTTCTTT

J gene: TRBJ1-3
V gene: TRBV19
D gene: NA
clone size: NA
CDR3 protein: CASMNSGNTIYF
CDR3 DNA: TGTGCCAGTATGAACTCTGGAAACACCATATATTTT

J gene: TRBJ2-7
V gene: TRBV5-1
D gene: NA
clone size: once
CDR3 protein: CASSLASQVLEQYF
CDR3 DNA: TGCGCCAGCAGCTTGGCCAGTCAGGTCTTGGAGCAGTACTTC

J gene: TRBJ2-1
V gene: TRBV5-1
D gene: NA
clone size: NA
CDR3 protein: CASSLERATYNEQFF
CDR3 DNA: TGCGCCAGCAGCTTGGAGCGGGCTACCTACAATGAGCAGTTCTTC

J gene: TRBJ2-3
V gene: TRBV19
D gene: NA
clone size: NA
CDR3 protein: CASSMYGSTDTQYF
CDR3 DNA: TGTGCCAGTAGTATGTACGGGAGCACAGATACGCAGTATTTT

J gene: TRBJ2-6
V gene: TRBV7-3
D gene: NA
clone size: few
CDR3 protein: CASSRGGSGANVLTF
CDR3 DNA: TGTGCCAGCAGCCGAGGGGGCTCTGGGGCCAACGTCCTGACTTTC

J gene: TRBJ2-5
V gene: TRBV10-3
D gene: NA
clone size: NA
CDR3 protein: CVSREGETQYF
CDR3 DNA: TGTGTCAGCCGAGAGGGGGAGACCCAGTACTTC

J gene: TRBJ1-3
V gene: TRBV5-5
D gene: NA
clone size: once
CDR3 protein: CASSLGLGGDTIYF
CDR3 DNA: TGTGCCAGCAGCTTGGGCCTGGGAGGTGACACCATATATTTT

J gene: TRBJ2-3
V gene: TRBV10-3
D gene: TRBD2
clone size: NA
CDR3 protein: CAISGSGISTDTQYF
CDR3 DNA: TGTGCCATCAGTGGAAGCGGGATAAGCACAGATACGCAGTATTTT

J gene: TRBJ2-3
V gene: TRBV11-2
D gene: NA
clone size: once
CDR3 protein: CASSWGDSTDTQYF
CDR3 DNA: TGTGCCAGCAGCTGGGGGGATAGCACAGATACGCAGTATTTT

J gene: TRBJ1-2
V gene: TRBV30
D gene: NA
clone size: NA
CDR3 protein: CAWSETGYGNYGYTF
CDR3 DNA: TGTGCCTGGAGTGAGACAGGCTACGGTAACTATGGCTACACCTTC

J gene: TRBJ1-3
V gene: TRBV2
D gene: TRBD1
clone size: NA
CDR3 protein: CASTGGNSGNTIYF
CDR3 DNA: TGTGCCAGCACAGGGGGTAACTCTGGAAACACCATATATTTT